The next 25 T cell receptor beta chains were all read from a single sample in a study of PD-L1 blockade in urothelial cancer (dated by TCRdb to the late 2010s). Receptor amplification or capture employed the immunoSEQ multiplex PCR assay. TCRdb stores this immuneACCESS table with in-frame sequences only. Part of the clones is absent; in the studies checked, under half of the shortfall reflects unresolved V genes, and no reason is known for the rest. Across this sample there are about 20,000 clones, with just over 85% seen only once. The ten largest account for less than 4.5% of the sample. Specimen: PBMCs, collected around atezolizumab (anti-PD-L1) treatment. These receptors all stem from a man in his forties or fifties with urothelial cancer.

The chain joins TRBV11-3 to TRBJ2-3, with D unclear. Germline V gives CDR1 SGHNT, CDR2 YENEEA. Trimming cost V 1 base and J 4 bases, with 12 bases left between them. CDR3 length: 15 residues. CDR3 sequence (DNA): TGTGCCAGCAGCTTAGGAACAGTCGGCCCAGATACGCAGTATTTT. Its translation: CASSLGTVGPDTQYF.

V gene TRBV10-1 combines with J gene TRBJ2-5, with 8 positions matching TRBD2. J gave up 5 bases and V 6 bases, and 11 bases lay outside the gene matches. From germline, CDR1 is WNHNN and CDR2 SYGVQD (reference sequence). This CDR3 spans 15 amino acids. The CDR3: CASSPSGTSKETQYF. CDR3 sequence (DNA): TGCGCCAGCAGCCCAAGCGGGACTAGTAAGGAGACCCAGTACTTC.

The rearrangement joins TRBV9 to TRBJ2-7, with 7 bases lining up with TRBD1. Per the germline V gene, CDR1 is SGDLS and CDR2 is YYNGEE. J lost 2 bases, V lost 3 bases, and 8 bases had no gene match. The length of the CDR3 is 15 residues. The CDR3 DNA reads TGTGCCAGCAGCGGTGACGGGACAGCCCCCTACGAGCAGTACTTC. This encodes CASSGDGTAPYEQYF.

The CDR3 is CASSHELSYEQYF. Written as DNA, the CDR3 is TGTGCCAGCAGTCATGAGCTCTCCTACGAGCAGTACTTC. The V gene is TRBV21-1, the J gene TRBJ2-7; no check of the table's D call, TRBD2, against the DNA was made. TRBV21-1 is noted as a pseudogene. The CDR3 loop spans 13 amino acids.

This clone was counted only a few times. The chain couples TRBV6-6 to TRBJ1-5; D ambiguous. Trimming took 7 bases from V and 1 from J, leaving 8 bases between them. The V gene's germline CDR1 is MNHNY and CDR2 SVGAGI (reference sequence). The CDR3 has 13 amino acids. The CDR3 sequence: CASTSGSNQPQHF. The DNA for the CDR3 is TGTGCCAGCACTTCCGGGAGCAATCAGCCCCAGCATTTT.

CDR3 loop: CASSSSSYEQYF. DNA for the CDR3: TGTGCCAGCAGCTCGAGCTCCTACGAGCAGTACTTC. The chain uses TRBV7-2 and TRBJ2-7; D is uncertain. The germline V gene has CDR1 SGHTA and CDR2 FQGNSA. V was cut by 4 bases and J by 0 bases, with 4 bases left in between. The CDR3 contains 12 residues.

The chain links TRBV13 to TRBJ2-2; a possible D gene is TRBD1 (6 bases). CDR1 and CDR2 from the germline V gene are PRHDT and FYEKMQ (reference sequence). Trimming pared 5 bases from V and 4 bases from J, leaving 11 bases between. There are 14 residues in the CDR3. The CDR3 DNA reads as TGTGCCAGCAGCCCTGGACAGATCACCGGGGAGCTGTTTTTT. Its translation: CASSPGQITGELFF.

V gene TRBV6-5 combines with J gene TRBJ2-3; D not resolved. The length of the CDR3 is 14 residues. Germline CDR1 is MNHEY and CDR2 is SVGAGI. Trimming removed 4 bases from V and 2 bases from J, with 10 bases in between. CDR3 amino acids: CASSFFSTTDTQYF. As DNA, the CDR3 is TGTGCCAGCAGTTTCTTTAGCACCACAGATACGCAGTATTTT.

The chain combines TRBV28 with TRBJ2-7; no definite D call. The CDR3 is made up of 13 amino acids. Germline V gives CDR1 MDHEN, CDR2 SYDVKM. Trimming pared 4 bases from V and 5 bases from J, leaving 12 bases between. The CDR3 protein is CASSSARVHEQYF. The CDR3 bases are TGTGCCAGCAGTTCAGCACGGGTTCACGAGCAGTACTTC.

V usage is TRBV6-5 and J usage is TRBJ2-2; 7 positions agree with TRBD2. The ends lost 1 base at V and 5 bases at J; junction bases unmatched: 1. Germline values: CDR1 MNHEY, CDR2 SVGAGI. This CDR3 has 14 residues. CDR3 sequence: CASSYFGGTGELFF. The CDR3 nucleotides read TGTGCCAGCAGTTACTTCGGGGGGACCGGGGAGCTGTTTTTT.

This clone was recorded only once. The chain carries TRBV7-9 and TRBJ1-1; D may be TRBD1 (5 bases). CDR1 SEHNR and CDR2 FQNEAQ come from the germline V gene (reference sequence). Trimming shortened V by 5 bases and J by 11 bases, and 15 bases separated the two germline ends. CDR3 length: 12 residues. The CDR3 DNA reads TGTGCCAGCAGCCCAGACAGTGCTCCGGCTTTCTTT. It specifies CASSPDSAPAFF.

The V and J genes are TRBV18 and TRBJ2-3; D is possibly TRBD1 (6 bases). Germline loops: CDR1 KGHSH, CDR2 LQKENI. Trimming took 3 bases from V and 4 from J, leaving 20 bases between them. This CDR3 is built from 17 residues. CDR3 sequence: CASSPRTVSVTSDTQYF. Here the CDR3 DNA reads TGTGCCAGCTCACCGCGGACAGTTTCCGTGACCTCAGATACGCAGTATTTT.

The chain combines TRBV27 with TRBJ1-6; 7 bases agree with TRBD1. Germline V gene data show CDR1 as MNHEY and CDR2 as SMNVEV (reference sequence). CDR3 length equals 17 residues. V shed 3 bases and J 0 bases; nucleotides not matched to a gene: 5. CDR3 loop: CASSLLTGSSYNSPLHF. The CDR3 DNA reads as TGTGCCAGCAGTTTGTTGACAGGGAGCTCCTATAATTCACCCCTCCACTTT.

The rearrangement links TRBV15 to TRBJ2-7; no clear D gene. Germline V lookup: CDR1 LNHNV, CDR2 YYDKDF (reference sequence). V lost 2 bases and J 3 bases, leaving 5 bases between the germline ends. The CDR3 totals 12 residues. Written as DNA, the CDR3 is TGTGCCACCAGCAGACCCTTCTACGAGCAGTACTTC. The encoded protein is CATSRPFYEQYF.

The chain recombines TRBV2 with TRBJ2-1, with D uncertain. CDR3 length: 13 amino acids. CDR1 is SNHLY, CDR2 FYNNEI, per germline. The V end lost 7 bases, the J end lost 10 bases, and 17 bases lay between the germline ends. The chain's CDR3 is CASTLDFEREQFF. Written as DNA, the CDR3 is TGTGCCAGCACCCTGGATTTCGAGAGGGAGCAGTTCTTC.

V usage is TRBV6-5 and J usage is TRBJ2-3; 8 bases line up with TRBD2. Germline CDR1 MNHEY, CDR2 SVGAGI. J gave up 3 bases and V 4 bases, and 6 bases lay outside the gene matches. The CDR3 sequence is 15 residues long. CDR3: CASSLAGKVTDTQYF. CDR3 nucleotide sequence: TGTGCCAGCAGTTTAGCGGGGAAGGTGACAGATACGCAGTATTTT.

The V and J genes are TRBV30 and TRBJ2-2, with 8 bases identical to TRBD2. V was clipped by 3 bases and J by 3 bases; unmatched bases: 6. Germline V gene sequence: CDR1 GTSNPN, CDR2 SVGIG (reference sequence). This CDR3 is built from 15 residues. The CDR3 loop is CAWRKVTSDTGELFF. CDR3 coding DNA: TGTGCCTGGAGGAAAGTGACTAGCGACACCGGGGAGCTGTTTTTT.

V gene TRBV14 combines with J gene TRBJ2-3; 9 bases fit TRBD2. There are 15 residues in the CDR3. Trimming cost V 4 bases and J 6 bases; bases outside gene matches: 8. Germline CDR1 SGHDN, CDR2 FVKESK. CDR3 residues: CASSPVAGARDTQYF. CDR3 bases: TGTGCCAGCAGCCCCGTAGCGGGGGCCAGGGATACGCAGTATTTT.

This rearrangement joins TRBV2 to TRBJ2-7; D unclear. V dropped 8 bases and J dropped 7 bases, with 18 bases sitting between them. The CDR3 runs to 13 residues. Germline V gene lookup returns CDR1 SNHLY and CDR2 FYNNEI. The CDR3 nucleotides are TGTGCCAGCGGGCGATCCCAGTTAAGTGAGCAGTACTTC. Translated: CASGRSQLSEQYF.

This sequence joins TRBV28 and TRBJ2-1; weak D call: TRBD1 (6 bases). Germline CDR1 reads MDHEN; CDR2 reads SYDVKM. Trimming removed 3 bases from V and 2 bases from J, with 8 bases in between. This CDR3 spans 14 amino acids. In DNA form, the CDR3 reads TGTGCCAGCAGTTTGGGGGCCACCTACAATGAGCAGTTCTTC. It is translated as CASSLGATYNEQFF.

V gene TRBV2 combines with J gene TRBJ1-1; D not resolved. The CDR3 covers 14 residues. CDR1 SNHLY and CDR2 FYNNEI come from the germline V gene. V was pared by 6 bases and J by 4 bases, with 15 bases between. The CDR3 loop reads CASRKRGFGTEAFF. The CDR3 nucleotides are TGTGCCAGCAGGAAAAGAGGGTTCGGCACTGAAGCTTTCTTT. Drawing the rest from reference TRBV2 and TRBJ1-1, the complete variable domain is EPEVTQTPSHQVTQMGQEVILRCVPISNHLYFYWYRQILGQKVEFLVSFYNNEISEKSEIFDDQFSVERPDGSNFTLKIRSTKLEDSAMYFCASRKRGFGTEAFFGQGTRLTVV.

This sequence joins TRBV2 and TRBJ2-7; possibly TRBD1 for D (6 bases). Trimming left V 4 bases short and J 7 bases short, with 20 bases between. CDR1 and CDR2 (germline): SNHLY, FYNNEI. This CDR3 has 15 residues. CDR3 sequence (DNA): TGTGCCAGCAGTGCCACCCAAACAGGGCCGCTGGAGCAGTACTTC. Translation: CASSATQTGPLEQYF.

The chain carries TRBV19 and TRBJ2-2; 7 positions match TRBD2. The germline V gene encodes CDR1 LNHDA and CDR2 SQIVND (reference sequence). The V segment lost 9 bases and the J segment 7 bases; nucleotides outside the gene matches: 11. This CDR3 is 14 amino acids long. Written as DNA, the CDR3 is TGTGCCAGCTCGAAGCGGTCGGGGGGCGGGGAGCTGTTTTTT. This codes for CASSKRSGGGELFF.

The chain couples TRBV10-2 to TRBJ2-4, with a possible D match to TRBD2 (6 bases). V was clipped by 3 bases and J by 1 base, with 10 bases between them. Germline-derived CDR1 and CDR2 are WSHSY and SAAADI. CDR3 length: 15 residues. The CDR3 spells CASSDPGTAKNIQYF. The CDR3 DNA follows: TGCGCCAGCAGTGACCCCGGGACTGCCAAAAACATTCAGTACTTC.

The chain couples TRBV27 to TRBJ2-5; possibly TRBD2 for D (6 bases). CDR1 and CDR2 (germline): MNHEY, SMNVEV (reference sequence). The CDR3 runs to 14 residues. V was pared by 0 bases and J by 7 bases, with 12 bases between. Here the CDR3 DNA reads TGTGCCAGCAGTTTATCGGAGGGAGTGGGGACCCAGTACTTC. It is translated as CASSLSEGVGTQYF.